This T cell receptor (beta chain) was retrieved from a study of T cells in Graves' hyperthyroidism and ophthalmopathy. Looking at the study overall: The blood sample was taken at first diagnosis, before treatment began.

Amplification targeted TCR beta CDR3 regions from RNA transcripts. RT-PCR in the first round (using the HTBI primer set) targeted the TCR CDR3. TCRdb redid the calling of the multiplex PCR reads with MiXCR, one entry per CDR3 protein. The repertoire consists of over 700,000 distinct CDR3 sequences, with roughly a third occurring once and the leading ten covering around 31%. A lack of ophthalmopathy progression within 18 months defined stable Graves' hyperthyroidism. The hyperthyroidism patients had all been newly diagnosed, and their disease duration was under 2 months. Their ages ranged from 18 to 65 years. Fresh peripheral blood, 10 ml, yielded the PBMCs. This CDR3 spans 14 amino acids. Germline V gene data show CDR1 as SNHLY and CDR2 as FYNNEI.

The source of this sequence is a woman in her thirties or forties with Graves' hyperthyroidism. The chain carries TRBV2 and TRBJ2-7; 11 nucleotides line up with TRBD2. The DNA end favors TRBJ2-1, so the J call may be wrong. The specimen was blood. The CDR3 nucleotides are TGTGCCAGCAGTGCCACTAGCGGGAGCAATGAGCAGTTCTTC. This translates into CASSATSGSNEQFF.